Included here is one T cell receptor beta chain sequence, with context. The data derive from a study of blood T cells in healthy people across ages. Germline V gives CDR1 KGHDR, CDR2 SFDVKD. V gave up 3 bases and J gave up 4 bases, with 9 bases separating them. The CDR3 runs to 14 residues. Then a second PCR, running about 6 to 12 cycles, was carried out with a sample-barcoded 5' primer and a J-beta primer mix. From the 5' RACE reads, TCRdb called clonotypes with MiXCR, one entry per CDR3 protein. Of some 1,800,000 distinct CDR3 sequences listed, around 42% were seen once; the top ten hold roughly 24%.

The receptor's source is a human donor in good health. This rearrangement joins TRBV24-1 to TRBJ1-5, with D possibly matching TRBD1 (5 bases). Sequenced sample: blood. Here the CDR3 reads CATSDVGPNQPQHF. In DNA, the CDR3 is TGTGCCACCAGTGATGTGGGACCGAATCAGCCCCAGCATTTT.